The T cell receptor (beta chain) described here comes from a study of Ad26.COV2.S vaccination and SARS-CoV-2 variants. Across the whole study: Ad26.COV2.S shots went into the muscle once or twice, 56 days apart.

TCRdb keeps only in-frame clones here, not all; method: immunoSEQ multiplex PCR. Of approximately 300,000 clones in the sample, 86% were seen once. Sample treatment: 15 to 20 received Ad26.COV2.S at low or high dose, single or two shots; several received placebo; per-sample allocation not given. Each sample was drawn 63 days after the first injection (of vaccine or placebo). The CDR3 is made up of 18 amino acids. The sequence was collected from a person between 18 and 59 years old who received the Ad26.COV2.S COVID-19 vaccine or a placebo. The rearrangement links TRBV21-1 to TRBJ1-4; TRBD1 was called by the table and not checked on the DNA. TRBV21-1 is a pseudogene segment. The specimen comprised peripheral blood, sampled in a trial of Ad26.COV2.S vaccine versus placebo. The CDR3 DNA is TGTGCCAGCAGCAAAGGAGGGGGTGTTTCGGGGCGCAATGAAAAACTGTTTTTT. The encoded protein is CASSKGGGVSGRNEKLFF.